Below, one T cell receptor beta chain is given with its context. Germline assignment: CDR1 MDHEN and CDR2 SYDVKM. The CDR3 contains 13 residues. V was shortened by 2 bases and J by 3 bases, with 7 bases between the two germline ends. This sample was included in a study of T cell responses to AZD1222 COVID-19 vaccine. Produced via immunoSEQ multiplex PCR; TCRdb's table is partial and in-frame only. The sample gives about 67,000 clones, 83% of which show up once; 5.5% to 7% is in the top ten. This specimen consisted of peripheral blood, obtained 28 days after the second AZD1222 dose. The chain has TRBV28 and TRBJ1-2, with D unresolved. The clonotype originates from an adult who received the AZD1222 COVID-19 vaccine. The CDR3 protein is CASSLTAYYGYTF. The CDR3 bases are TGTGCCAGCAGTTTAACAGCCTACTATGGCTACACCTTC.